The T cell receptor beta chain described here comes from a study of OX40 agonist ivuxolimab in advanced cancers. Study details: Two cutaneous melanoma patients and one hepatocellular carcinoma patient, three in all, had partial responses.

The table came from immunoSEQ multiplex PCR; TCRdb's copy has only in-frame clones and leaves some out. Of almost 90,000 clones detected, about 83% appear once; the ten largest clones hold around 1.6%. As to this clone: Its specificity is unknown.

V gave up 11 bases and J gave up 5 bases; unmatched junction bases: 9. From germline, CDR1 is ENHRY and CDR2 SYGVKD. The CDR3 extends over 14 amino acids. Findings and caveats of the study: Among expanded peripheral T cells, antigen specificity went undetermined.

This receptor was identified in an adult with an advanced solid tumor such as melanoma, head and neck, liver or kidney cancer. Sequencing used CD4+ or CD8+ T cells sorted from blood, obtained in a trial of the OX40 agonist ivuxolimab. The chain couples TRBV10-3 to TRBJ2-1; TRBD1 agrees at 10 bases. The CDR3 is CAATGGTGDNEQFF. Written as DNA, the CDR3 is TGTGCCGCCACGGGGGGGACAGGGGACAATGAGCAGTTCTTC.